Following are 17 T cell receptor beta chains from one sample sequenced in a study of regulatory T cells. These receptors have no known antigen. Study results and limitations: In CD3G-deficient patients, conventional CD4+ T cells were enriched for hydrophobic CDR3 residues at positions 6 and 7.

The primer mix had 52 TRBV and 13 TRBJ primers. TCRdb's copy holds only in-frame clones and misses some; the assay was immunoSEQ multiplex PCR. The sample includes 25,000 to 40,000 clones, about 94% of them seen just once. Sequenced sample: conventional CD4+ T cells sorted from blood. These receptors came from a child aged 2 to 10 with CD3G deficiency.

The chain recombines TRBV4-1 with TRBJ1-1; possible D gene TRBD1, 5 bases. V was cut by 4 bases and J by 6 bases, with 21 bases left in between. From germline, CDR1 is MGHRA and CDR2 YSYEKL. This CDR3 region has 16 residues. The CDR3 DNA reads TGCGCCAGCAGCCGGAAAGTACTAAACCCGGGGGCTGAAGCTTTCTTT. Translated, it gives CASSRKVLNPGAEAFF.

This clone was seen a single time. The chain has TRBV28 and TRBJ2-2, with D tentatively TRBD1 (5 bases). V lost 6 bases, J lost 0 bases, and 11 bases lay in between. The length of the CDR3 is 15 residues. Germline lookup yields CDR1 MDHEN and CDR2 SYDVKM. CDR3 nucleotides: TGTGCCAGCAGGCCCAGGGTCCCGAACACCGGGGAGCTGTTTTTT. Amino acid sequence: CASRPRVPNTGELFF.

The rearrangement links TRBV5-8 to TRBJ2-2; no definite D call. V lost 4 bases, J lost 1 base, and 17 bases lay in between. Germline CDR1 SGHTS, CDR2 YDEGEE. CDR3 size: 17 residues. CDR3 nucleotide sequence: TGTGCCAGCAGCCCGCCACCCCATAGGAAGAACACCGGGGAGCTGTTTTTT. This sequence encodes CASSPPPHRKNTGELFF.

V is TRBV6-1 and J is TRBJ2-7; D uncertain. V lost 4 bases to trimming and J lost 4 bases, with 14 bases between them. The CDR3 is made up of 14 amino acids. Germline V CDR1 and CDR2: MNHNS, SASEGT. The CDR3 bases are TGTGCCAGCAGTGTATTCGACGGAGATTACGAGCAGTACTTC. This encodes CASSVFDGDYEQYF.

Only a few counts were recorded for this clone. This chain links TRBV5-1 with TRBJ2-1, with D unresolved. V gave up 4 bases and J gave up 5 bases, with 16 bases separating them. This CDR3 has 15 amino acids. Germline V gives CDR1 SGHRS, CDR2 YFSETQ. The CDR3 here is CASSLEGELDNEQFF. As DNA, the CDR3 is TGCGCCAGCAGCCTAGAAGGAGAGTTGGACAATGAGCAGTTCTTC.

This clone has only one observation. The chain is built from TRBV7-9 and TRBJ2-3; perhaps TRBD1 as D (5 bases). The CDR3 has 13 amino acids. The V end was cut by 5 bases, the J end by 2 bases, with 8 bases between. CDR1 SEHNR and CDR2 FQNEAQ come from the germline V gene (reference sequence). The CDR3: CASSLRDTDTQYF. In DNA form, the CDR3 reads TGTGCCAGCAGCCTCAGGGACACAGATACGCAGTATTTT.

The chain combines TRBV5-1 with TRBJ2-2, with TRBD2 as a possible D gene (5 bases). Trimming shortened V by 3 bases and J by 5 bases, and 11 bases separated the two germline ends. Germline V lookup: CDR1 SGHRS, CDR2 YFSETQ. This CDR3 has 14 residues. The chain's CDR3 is CASSYQPGTGELFF. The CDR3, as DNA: TGCGCCAGCAGCTACCAACCGGGGACCGGGGAGCTGTTTTTT. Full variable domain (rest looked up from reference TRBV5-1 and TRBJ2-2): KAGVTQTPRYLIKTRGQQVTLSCSPISGHRSVSWYQQTPGQGLQFLFEYFSETQRNKGNFPGRFSGRQFSNSRSEMNVSTLELGDSALYLCASSYQPGTGELFFGEGSRLTVL.

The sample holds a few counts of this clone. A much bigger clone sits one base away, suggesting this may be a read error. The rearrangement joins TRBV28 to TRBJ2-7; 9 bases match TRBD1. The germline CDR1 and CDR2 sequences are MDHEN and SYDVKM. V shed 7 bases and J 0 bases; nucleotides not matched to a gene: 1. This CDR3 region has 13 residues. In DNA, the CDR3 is TGTGCCAGCAAGACAGGGGGCTCCTACGAGCAGTACTTC. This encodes CASKTGGSYEQYF.

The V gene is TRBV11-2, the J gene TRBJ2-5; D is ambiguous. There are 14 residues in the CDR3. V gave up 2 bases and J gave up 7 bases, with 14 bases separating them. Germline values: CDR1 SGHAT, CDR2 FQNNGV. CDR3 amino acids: CASSLSLDLGTQYF. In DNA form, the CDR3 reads TGTGCCAGCAGCTTAAGTCTAGATCTCGGGACCCAGTACTTC.

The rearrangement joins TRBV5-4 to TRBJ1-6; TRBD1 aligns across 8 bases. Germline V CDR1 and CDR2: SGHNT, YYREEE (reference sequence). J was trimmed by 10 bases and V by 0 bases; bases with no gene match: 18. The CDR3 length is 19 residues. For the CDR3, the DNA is TGTGCCAGCAGCTTGGTGTGGAGGTCAGGGGGCGAAGGTCAGTCACCCCTCCACTTT. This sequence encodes CASSLVWRSGGEGQSPLHF.

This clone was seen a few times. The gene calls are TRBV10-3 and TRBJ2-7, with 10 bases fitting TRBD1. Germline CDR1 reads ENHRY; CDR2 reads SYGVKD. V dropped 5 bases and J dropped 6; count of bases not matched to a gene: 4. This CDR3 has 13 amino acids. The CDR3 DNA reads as TGTGCCATCAGTCCGGGACAGGGGACCGAGCAGTACTTC. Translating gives CAISPGQGTEQYF.

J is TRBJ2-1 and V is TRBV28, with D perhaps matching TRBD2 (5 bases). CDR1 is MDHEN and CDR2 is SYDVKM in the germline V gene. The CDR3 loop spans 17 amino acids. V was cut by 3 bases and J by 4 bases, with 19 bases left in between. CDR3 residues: CASSLGGRRTIYNEQFF. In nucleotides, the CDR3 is TGTGCCAGCAGTTTGGGCGGTAGGAGGACCATATACAATGAGCAGTTCTTC.

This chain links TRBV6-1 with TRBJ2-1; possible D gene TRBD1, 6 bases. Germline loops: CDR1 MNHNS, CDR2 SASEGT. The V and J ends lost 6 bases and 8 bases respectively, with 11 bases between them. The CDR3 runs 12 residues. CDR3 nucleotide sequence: TGTGCCAGCAGCTACACAGGGTATGAGCAGTTCTTC. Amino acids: CASSYTGYEQFF.

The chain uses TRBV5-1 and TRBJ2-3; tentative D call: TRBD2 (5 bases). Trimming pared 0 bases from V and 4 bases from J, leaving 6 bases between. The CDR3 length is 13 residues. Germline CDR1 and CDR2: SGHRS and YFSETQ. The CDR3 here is CASSLGGADTQYF. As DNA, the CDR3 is TGCGCCAGCAGCTTGGGGGGAGCAGATACGCAGTATTTT.

The CDR3 region is CASTPRGPTVTQYF. The CDR3 region has the DNA TGTGCCAGCACCCCCAGGGGGCCCACCGTTACGCAGTATTTT. This chain links TRBV28 with TRBJ2-3; 8 bases match TRBD1. This CDR3 region has 14 residues. Trimming at V came to 7 bases and at J to 8 bases, leaving 11 bases not matched to a gene. Germline V CDR1 and CDR2: MDHEN, SYDVKM.

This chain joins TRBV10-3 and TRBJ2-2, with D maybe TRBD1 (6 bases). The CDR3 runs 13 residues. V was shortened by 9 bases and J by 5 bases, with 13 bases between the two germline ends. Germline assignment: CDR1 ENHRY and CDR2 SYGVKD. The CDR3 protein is CAIRPTGTGELFF. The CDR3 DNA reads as TGTGCCATTCGCCCCACAGGGACCGGGGAGCTGTTTTTT.

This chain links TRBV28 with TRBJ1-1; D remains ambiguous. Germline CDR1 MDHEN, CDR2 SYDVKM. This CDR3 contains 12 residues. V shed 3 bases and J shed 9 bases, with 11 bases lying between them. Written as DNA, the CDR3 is TGTGCCAGCAGTTTTGAAGGTTATAAAGCTTTCTTT. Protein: CASSFEGYKAFF.